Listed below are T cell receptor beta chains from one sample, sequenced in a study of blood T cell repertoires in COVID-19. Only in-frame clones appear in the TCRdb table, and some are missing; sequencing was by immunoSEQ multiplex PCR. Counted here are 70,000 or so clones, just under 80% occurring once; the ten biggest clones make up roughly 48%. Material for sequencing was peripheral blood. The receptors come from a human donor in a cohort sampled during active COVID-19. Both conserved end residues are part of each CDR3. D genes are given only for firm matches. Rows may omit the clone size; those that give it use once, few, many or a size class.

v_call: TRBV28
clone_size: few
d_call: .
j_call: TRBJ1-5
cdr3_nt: TGTGCCAGCAGTTTGAGTCTGGGCAACCAGCCCCAGCATTTT
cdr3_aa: CASSLSLGNQPQHF

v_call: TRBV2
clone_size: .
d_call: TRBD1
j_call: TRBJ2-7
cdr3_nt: TGTGCCAGCAAGGAGACAGGGCTAATCCCGGTCTACTTC
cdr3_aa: CASKETGLIPVYF

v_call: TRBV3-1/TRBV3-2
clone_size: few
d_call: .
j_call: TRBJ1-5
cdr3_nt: TGTGCCAGCAGCCAGGGAGCGACAGGAGACAATCAGCCCCAGCATTTT
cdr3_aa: CASSQGATGDNQPQHF

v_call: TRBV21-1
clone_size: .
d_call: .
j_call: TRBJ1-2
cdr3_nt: TGTGCCAGCAGCACCAGGGGGCGCGCCTATGGCTACACCTTC
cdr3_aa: CASSTRGRAYGYTF

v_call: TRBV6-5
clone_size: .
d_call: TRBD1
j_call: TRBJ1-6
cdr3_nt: TGTGCCAGCAGTTTCGACAGGGCCGCAGGGCCCCTCCACTTT
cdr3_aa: CASSFDRAAGPLHF

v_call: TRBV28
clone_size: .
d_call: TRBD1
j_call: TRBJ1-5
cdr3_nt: TGTGCCAGCAGCCCAGGGGGCGGGGGCAATCAGCCCCAGCATTTT
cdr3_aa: CASSPGGGGNQPQHF

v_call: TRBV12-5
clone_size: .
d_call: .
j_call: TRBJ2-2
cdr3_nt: TGTGCTAGTGGTAAGGGGACAAACACCGGGGAGCTGTTTTTT
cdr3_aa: CASGKGTNTGELFF

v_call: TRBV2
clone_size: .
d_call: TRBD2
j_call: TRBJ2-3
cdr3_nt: TGTGCCAGCAGTTTGGGGGGGGATCCTACAGATACGCAGTATTTT
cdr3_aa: CASSLGGDPTDTQYF

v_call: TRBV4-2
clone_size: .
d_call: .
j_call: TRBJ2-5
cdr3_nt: TGTGCCAGCAGCCAAGAGGGGCAGGGGATCGAGACCCAGTACTTC
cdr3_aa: CASSQEGQGIETQYF

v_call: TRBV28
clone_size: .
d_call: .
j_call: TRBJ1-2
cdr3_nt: TGTGCCAGCAGTTTCGGCGGGAACTATGGCTACACCTTC
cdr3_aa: CASSFGGNYGYTF